One and the same sample provided the 31 T cell receptor beta chains below, sequenced in a study of early T cells in non-severe SARS-CoV-2 infection. TCRdb reprocessed the 5' RACE reads with MiXCR, giving one entry per CDR3 protein. Of some 110,000 distinct CDR3 sequences in the sample, about 15% were seen once. Sample: whole blood. The origin of the receptors is an adult who was a healthcare worker with PCR-confirmed SARS-CoV-2 infection or an uninfected control (not recorded which).

Only a few counts were recorded for this clonotype. The chain recombines TRBV2 with TRBJ2-5, with D unresolved. The germline CDR1 and CDR2 sequences are SNHLY and FYNNEI. The CDR3 length is 11 residues. V was shortened by 8 bases and J by 6 bases, with 10 bases between the two germline ends. In DNA, the CDR3 is TGTGCCAGCCAAGTCAGTCAGACCCAGTACTTC. This codes for CASQVSQTQYF.

The table lists this clonotype with a few counts. The chain employs TRBV2 and TRBJ2-1, with D perhaps TRBD1 or TRBD2 (5 bases each). Germline V lookup: CDR1 SNHLY, CDR2 FYNNEI. Trimming removed 8 bases from V and 8 bases from J, with 13 bases in between. This CDR3 comprises 12 residues. CDR3: CASGTLVDEQFF. The CDR3 DNA follows: TGTGCCAGCGGGACCCTAGTAGATGAGCAGTTCTTC.

This clonotype was observed a few times. Written as DNA, the CDR3 is TGTGCCAGCAGGTATGACACCGGCTACGAGCAGTACTTC. It is translated as CASRYDTGYEQYF. J is TRBJ2-7 and V is TRBV12-3 or TRBV12-4; no reliable D call. This CDR3 has 13 amino acids. Between the trimmed V and J ends, which lost 6 bases and 3 bases, there was a span of 12 bases.

The rearrangement uses TRBV10-3 and TRBJ1-2; D call uncertain. CDR1 is ENHRY and CDR2 is SYGVKD in the germline V gene. The CDR3 consists of 12 residues. Trimming shortened V by 3 bases and J by 6 bases, and 8 bases separated the two germline ends. The CDR3 DNA follows: TGTGCCATCAGTGAAGGCGGGAATGGCTACACCTTC. It is translated as CAISEGGNGYTF.

J is TRBJ1-6 and V is TRBV20-1, with D perhaps matching TRBD1 (5 bases). The CDR3 spans 14 residues. The ends were cut back, 3 bases at V and 9 bases at J, with 15 bases in the middle. Per germline, CDR1 DFQATT and CDR2 SNEGSKA (reference sequence). In DNA, the CDR3 is TGCAGTGCTAGTCGACCGGGGGGGGTTTCACCCCTCCACTTT. Its protein is CSASRPGGVSPLHF.

This clonotype came up a few times. This chain joins TRBV12-3 or TRBV12-4 and TRBJ2-3; D possibly corresponds to TRBD2 (6 bases). V shed 5 bases and J shed 8 bases, with 14 bases lying between them. This CDR3 is 13 amino acids long. The CDR3 DNA reads as TGTGCCAGCAGTCCCGTGAGGGAGGCTACGCAGTATTTT. This gives the protein CASSPVREATQYF.

This clonotype occurred a few times. The rearrangement uses TRBV5-1 and TRBJ2-5, with D possibly TRBD1 on 6 matching bases. Germline CDR1 reads SGHRS; CDR2 reads YFSETQ. Trimming left V 1 base short and J 5 bases short, with 15 bases between. This CDR3 region has 15 residues. The CDR3 loop is CASSLQGPSYETQYF. The DNA for the CDR3 is TGCGCCAGCAGCTTGCAGGGGCCCTCGTATGAGACCCAGTACTTC.

The chain recombines TRBV7-9 with TRBJ1-1; 10 nucleotides agree with TRBD1. CDR1 SEHNR and CDR2 FQNEAQ come from the germline V gene (reference sequence). Trimming cost V 3 bases and J 11 bases; bases outside gene matches: 12. The CDR3 runs 15 residues. The CDR3 DNA reads as TGTGCCAGCAGCTTCGACGCCGCGGTGGGACAGGGGGCTTTCTTT. It translates to CASSFDAAVGQGAFF.

In its sample, this clonotype was seen a few times. The chain joins TRBV11-2 to TRBJ2-2, with D perhaps TRBD2 (5 bases). Germline lookup yields CDR1 SGHAT and CDR2 FQNNGV. V was cut by 3 bases and J by 0 bases, with 11 bases left in between. This CDR3 is 16 amino acids long. The CDR3 here is CASSLAGVPNTGELFF. DNA of the CDR3: TGTGCCAGCAGCTTGGCGGGCGTCCCGAACACCGGGGAGCTGTTTTTT.

This chain links TRBV15 with TRBJ2-5; D possibly corresponds to TRBD1 (6 bases). Germline CDR1 reads LNHNV; CDR2 reads YYDKDF (reference sequence). The CDR3 runs 12 residues. Trimming stripped 2 bases from V and 10 bases from J, with 11 bases between. The CDR3 DNA is TGTGCCACCAGCAGAAAACCAGGGGACCAGTACTTC. Translation: CATSRKPGDQYF.

This clonotype was seen a few times. This sequence joins TRBV15 and TRBJ2-7; D uncertain. The CDR3 totals 13 residues. CDR1 is LNHNV, CDR2 YYDKDF, per germline (reference sequence). Trimming stripped 0 bases from V and 7 bases from J, with 10 bases between. The CDR3 here is CATSRDRLREQYF. For the CDR3, the DNA is TGTGCCACCAGCAGAGATCGGCTGCGGGAGCAGTACTTC. Drawing the rest from reference TRBV15 and TRBJ2-7, the complete variable domain is DAMVIQNPRYQVTQFGKPVTLSCSQTLNHNVMYWYQQKSSQAPKLLFHYYDKDFNNEADTPDNFQSRRPNTSFCFLDIRSPGLGDTAMYLCATSRDRLREQYFGPGTRLTVT.

This clonotype was detected a few times. The chain has TRBV6-2 or TRBV6-3 and TRBJ2-7, with TRBD2 matching over 10 bases. Germline V gene lookup returns CDR1 MNHEY and CDR2 SVGEGT. The CDR3 sequence is 14 residues long. J lost 2 bases, V lost 6 bases, and 4 bases had no gene match. CDR3 residues: CASRLAGTAYEQYF. CDR3 sequence (DNA): TGTGCCAGCAGACTAGCGGGGACGGCCTACGAGCAGTACTTC.

This clonotype was seen only a few times. The V gene is TRBV28, the J gene TRBJ2-5; D perhaps matches TRBD1 (6 bases). This CDR3 is 17 amino acids long. The germline gives CDR1 MDHEN, CDR2 SYDVKM. V gave up 2 bases and J gave up 7 bases, with 23 bases separating them. CDR3 protein: CASSLMRGNNLGGTQYF. In DNA form, the CDR3 reads TGTGCCAGCAGTTTAATGAGGGGGAACAACCTTGGAGGGACCCAGTACTTC. Full variable domain (remainder filled in from reference TRBV28 and TRBJ2-5): DVKVTQSSRYLVKRTGEKVFLECVQDMDHENMFWYRQDPGLGLRLIYFSYDVKMKEKGDIPEGYSVSREKKERFSLILESASTNQTSMYLCASSLMRGNNLGGTQYFGPGTRLLVL.

This clonotype was seen ten or more times. CDR3 amino acids: CASSLSQGMDEKLFF. As DNA, the CDR3 is TGTGCCAGCAGCTTATCACAGGGGATGGATGAAAAACTGTTTTTT. V gene TRBV7-9 combines with J gene TRBJ1-4; 7 nucleotides agree with TRBD1. Germline CDR1 reads SEHNR; CDR2 reads FQNEAQ (reference sequence). The CDR3 runs 15 residues. Trimming at V came to 2 bases and at J to 6 bases, leaving 6 bases not matched to a gene. The full variable domain, completed using reference TRBV7-9 and TRBJ1-4, is DTGVSQNPRHKITKRGQNVTFRCDPISEHNRLYWYRQTLGQGPEFLTYFQNEAQLEKSRLLSDRFSAERPKGSFSTLEIQRTEQGDSAMYLCASSLSQGMDEKLFFGSGTQLSVL.

The table lists this clonotype with a few counts. The chain links TRBV2 to TRBJ2-3; D may be TRBD1 (5 bases). V was clipped by 8 bases and J by 5 bases, with 20 bases between them. In germline, CDR1 is SNHLY, CDR2 FYNNEI. This CDR3 comprises 15 residues. The DNA of the CDR3 is TGTGCCAGCTGTTGTGACGGACAATCAATAGATACGCAGTATTTT. The encoded protein is CASCCDGQSIDTQYF.

The V call is TRBV5-5, the J call TRBJ1-1, with D possibly TRBD1 on 5 matching bases. The ends were cut back, 2 bases at V and 4 bases at J, with 12 bases in the middle. From germline, CDR1 is SGHKS and CDR2 YYEKEE (reference sequence). The CDR3 extends over 14 amino acids. The CDR3 DNA sequence: TGTGCCAGCAGCTTAGCGGGGGGGTTCACTGAAGCTTTCTTT. It codes for CASSLAGGFTEAFF. The whole variable domain, filled in from reference TRBV5-5 and TRBJ1-1, reads DAGVTQSPTHLIKTRGQQVTLRCSPISGHKSVSWYQQVLGQGPQFIFQYYEKEERGRGNFPDRFSARQFPNYSSELNVNALLLGDSALYLCASSLAGGFTEAFFGQGTRLTVV.

The chain employs TRBV7-6 and TRBJ1-1, with TRBD1 matching 9 bases. CDR1 is SGHVS and CDR2 is FNYEAQ in the germline V gene. Trimming at V came to 5 bases and at J to 0 bases, leaving 4 bases not matched to a gene. The CDR3 has 15 amino acids. The CDR3 nucleotides read TGTGCCAGCAGCCCCGGGACAGGGATGAACACTGAAGCTTTCTTT. Protein sequence: CASSPGTGMNTEAFF.

The gene calls are TRBV9 and TRBJ2-3; the D is unclear. The CDR3 consists of 16 residues. Germline loops: CDR1 SGDLS, CDR2 YYNGEE. Trimming left V 6 bases short and J 0 bases short, with 17 bases between. This CDR3 reads CASTLGPAISTDTQYF. The CDR3 bases are TGTGCCAGCACCCTAGGACCGGCCATTAGCACAGATACGCAGTATTTT.

This clonotype was observed at least ten times. This sequence joins TRBV7-2 and TRBJ2-7; D ambiguous. Germline V lookup: CDR1 SGHTA, CDR2 FQGNSA. V lost 1 base and J lost 0, with 7 bases in between. The CDR3 runs to 14 residues. The CDR3 protein is CASSLDRSSYEQYF. DNA of the CDR3: TGTGCCAGCAGCTTAGACCGGAGCTCCTACGAGCAGTACTTC. Together with reference TRBV7-2 and TRBJ2-7, the CDR3 gives the full variable domain: GAGVSQSPSNKVTEKGKDVELRCDPISGHTALYWYRQSLGQGLEFLIYFQGNSAPDKSGLPSDRFSAERTGGSVSTLTIQRTQQEDSAVYLCASSLDRSSYEQYFGPGTRLTVT.

This clonotype was recorded a few times. The chain employs TRBV7-8 and TRBJ1-4; D gene ambiguous. CDR1 and CDR2 from the germline V gene are SGHVS and FQNEAQ. This CDR3 is built from 17 residues. V dropped 5 bases and J dropped 0 bases, with 16 bases sitting between them. CDR3 sequence (DNA): TGTGCCAGCAGCCCCGGACTCCTCACCGCAACTAATGAAAAACTGTTTTTT. Its protein is CASSPGLLTATNEKLFF.

This clonotype appeared a single time. The V call is TRBV29-1, the J call TRBJ2-3; 8 bases align to TRBD2. CDR3 length: 13 residues. Trimming at V came to 5 bases and at J to 6 bases, leaving 7 bases not matched to a gene. Germline V lookup: CDR1 SQVTM, CDR2 ANQGSEA. The CDR3 nucleotides read TGCAGCGTTTTGGGACTAGTTGGTGATACGCAGTATTTT. Translation: CSVLGLVGDTQYF.

V and J are TRBV6-6 and TRBJ2-2; a possible D gene is TRBD2 (6 bases). V was pared by 2 bases and J by 6 bases, with 7 bases between. This CDR3 spans 13 amino acids. The germline gives CDR1 MNHNY, CDR2 SVGAGI (reference sequence). CDR3 bases: TGTGCCAGCAGTTACGGAGGGGCCGGGGAGCTGTTTTTT. This sequence encodes CASSYGGAGELFF.

This clonotype appeared a few times. The chain couples TRBV7-8 to TRBJ1-1; D is unclear. Germline CDR1 reads SGHVS; CDR2 reads FQNEAQ. V was cut by 1 base and J by 1 base, with 7 bases left in between. This CDR3 spans 14 amino acids. The chain's CDR3 is CASSLGRANTEAFF. The CDR3 bases are TGTGCCAGCAGCTTAGGGCGGGCGAACACTGAAGCTTTCTTT. Full variable domain (rest looked up from reference TRBV7-8 and TRBJ1-1): GAGVSQSPRYKVAKRGQDVALRCDPISGHVSLFWYQQALGQGPEFLTYFQNEAQLDKSGLPSDRFFAERPEGSVSTLKIQRTQQEDSAVYLCASSLGRANTEAFFGQGTRLTVV.

This clonotype was observed at least ten times. The V gene is TRBV12-5, the J gene TRBJ2-7; D call uncertain. The CDR3 is 12 residues long. Germline CDR1 LGHNT, CDR2 FRNRAP. The germline V and J ends were trimmed by 7 bases and 2 bases, with 9 bases remaining between them. In nucleotides, the CDR3 is TGTGCTAGTGCCCGCAGCGCCTACGAGCAGTACTTC. This codes for CASARSAYEQYF.

This rearrangement joins TRBV24-1 to TRBJ2-2; tentative D call: TRBD2 (5 bases). Trimming took off 4 bases at V and 4 bases at J, with 15 bases between the two ends. Germline values: CDR1 KGHDR, CDR2 SFDVKD. The CDR3 has 16 residues. CDR3 in DNA: TGTGCCACCAGTGACCCTCGTAACGGAGGCACCGGGGAGCTGTTTTTT. Translating gives CATSDPRNGGTGELFF.

The V call is TRBV24-1, the J call TRBJ1-5; D gene ambiguous. Per germline, CDR1 KGHDR and CDR2 SFDVKD. Deletions cut 0 bases from V and 0 bases from J, with 14 bases between. The CDR3 extends over 18 amino acids. The CDR3 DNA reads TGTGCCACCAGTGATTTGGGAGATCGGTCTTATAGCAATCAGCCCCAGCATTTT. Amino acids: CATSDLGDRSYSNQPQHF.

The genes are TRBV20-1 and TRBJ1-5, with TRBD1 as a possible D gene (6 bases). Trimming took 3 bases from V and 4 from J, leaving 16 bases between them. Germline CDR1 reads DFQATT; CDR2 reads SNEGSKA (reference sequence). The CDR3 loop spans 15 amino acids. CDR3 sequence reads: CSASTGGGRNQPQHF. As DNA, the CDR3 is TGCAGTGCTAGTACGGGGGGCGGACGGAATCAGCCCCAGCATTTT.

V gene TRBV7-9 combines with J gene TRBJ2-7; perhaps D is TRBD1 or TRBD2 (6 bases each). Looked up from germline, CDR1 is SEHNR and CDR2 is FQNEAQ (reference sequence). The V gene lost 5 bases and the J gene lost 7 bases, with 24 bases spanning the gap. The CDR3 totals 16 residues. The CDR3 coding sequence is TGTGCCAGCAGCCCGCTACTCAGGGACATTGGGGGGGAGCAGTACTTC. This encodes CASSPLLRDIGGEQYF.

CDR3 in amino acids: CASSLGDSSYGYTF. For the CDR3, the DNA is TGTGCCAGCAGCTTGGGGGACAGCAGCTATGGCTACACCTTC. The V call is TRBV7-9, the J call TRBJ1-2, with TRBD1 identical over 7 bases. This CDR3 has 14 residues. Trimming cost V 3 bases and J 4 bases; bases outside gene matches: 5. CDR1 SEHNR and CDR2 FQNEAQ come from the germline V gene (reference sequence).

This clonotype was detected ten times or more. This sequence joins TRBV5-1 and TRBJ2-3; 9 bases line up with TRBD1. Unmatched junction bases numbered 12, after V lost 4 bases and J lost 6 bases. Looked up from germline, CDR1 is SGHRS and CDR2 is YFSETQ. This CDR3 has 16 residues. CDR3 sequence (DNA): TGCGCCAGCAGCAACCCGAGGACAGGGGCGGCGGATACGCAGTATTTT. Translated, it gives CASSNPRTGAADTQYF.

The chain joins TRBV15 to TRBJ1-1, with a possible D match to TRBD1 (5 bases). CDR1 and CDR2 from the germline V gene are LNHNV and YYDKDF (reference sequence). The CDR3 sequence is 13 residues long. The V end lost 6 bases, the J end lost 2 bases, and 10 bases lay between the germline ends. The CDR3 DNA sequence: TGTGCCACCAGGGGGGTCGCCAACACTGAAGCTTTCTTT. Translation: CATRGVANTEAFF.